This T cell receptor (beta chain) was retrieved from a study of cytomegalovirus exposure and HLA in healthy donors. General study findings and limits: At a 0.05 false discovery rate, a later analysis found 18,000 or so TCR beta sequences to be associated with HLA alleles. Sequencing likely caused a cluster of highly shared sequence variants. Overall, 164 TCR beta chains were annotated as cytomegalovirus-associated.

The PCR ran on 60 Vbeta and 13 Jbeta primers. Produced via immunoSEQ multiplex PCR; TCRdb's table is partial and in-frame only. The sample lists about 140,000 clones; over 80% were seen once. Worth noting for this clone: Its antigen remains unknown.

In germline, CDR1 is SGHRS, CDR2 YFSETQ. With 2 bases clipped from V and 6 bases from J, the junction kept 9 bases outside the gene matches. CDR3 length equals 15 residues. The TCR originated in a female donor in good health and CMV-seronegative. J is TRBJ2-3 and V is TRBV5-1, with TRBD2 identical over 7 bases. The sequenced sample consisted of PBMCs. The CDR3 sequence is CASSFSGTKGDTQYF. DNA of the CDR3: TGCGCCAGCAGCTTCTCCGGGACTAAAGGTGATACGCAGTATTTT.